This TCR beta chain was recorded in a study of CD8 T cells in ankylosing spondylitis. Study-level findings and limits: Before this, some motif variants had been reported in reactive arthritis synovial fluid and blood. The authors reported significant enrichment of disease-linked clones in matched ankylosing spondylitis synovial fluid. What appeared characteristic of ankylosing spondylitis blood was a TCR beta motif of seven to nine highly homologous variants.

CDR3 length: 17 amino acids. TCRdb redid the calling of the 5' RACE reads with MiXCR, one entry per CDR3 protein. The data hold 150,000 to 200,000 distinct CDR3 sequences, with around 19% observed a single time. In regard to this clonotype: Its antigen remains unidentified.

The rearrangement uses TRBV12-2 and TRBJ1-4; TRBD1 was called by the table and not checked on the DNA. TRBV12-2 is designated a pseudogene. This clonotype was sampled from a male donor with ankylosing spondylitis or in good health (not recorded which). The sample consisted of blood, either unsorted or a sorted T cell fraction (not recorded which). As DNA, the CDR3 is TGTGCAAGTCGCTTAGGAGGGGGGTCGGGACAGTATGAAAAACTGTTTTTT. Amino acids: CASRLGGGSGQYEKLFF.